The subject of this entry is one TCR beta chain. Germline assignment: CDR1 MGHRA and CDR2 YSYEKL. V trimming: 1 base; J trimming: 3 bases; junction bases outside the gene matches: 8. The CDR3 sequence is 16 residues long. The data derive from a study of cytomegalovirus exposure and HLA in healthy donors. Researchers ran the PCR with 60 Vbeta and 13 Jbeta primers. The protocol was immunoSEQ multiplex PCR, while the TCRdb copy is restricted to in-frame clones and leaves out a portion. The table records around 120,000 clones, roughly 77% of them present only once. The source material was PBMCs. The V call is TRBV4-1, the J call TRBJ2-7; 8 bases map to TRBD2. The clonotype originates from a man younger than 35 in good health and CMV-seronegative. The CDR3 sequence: CASSQGETSGLYEQYF. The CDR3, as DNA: TGCGCCAGCAGCCAAGGGGAAACTAGCGGACTCTACGAGCAGTACTTC.